Below, one T cell receptor (beta chain) is given with its context. Its specificity is unknown. The data were produced by immunoSEQ multiplex PCR, yet TCRdb's version contains in-frame clones alone and is incomplete. This sample has around 320,000 clones; approximately 86% occur once, and the top ten carry 1.9%. Described treatment: 19 received Ad26.COV2.S at low or high dose, single or two shots; about 5 received placebo; per-sample allocation not given. Samples came from day 63 after the first vaccine or placebo injection. It was Wuhan-strain SARS-CoV-2 spike that the Ad26 vaccine vector expressed. This sample stems from a study of Ad26.COV2.S vaccination and SARS-CoV-2 variants. Study details: The study gave Ad26.COV2.S intramuscularly, once or twice 56 days apart. Study-level points and caveats: Placebo recipients and vaccine recipients were similar in non-spike TCR breadth.

The CDR3 is made up of 15 amino acids. The ends were cut back, 0 bases at V and 10 bases at J, with 18 bases in the middle. Germline CDR1 is KGHSH and CDR2 is LQKENI. The clonotype was recovered from a person aged 18-65 years who received the Ad26.COV2.S COVID-19 vaccine or a placebo. The starting material was peripheral blood, obtained in a trial of Ad26.COV2.S vaccine versus placebo. The chain employs TRBV18 and TRBJ1-2; D may be TRBD1 (6 bases). This chain's CDR3 is CASSPPGRGSIDYTF. CDR3 coding DNA: TGTGCCAGCTCACCACCGGGCAGGGGAAGTATCGACTACACCTTC.